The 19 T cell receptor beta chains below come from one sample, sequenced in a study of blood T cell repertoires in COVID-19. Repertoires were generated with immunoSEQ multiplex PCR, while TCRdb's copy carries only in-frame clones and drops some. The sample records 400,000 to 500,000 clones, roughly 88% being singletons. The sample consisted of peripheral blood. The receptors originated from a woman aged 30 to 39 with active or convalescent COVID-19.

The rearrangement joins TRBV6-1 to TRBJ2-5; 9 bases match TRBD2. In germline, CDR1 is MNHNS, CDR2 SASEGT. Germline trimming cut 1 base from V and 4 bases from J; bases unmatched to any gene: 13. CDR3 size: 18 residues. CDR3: CASSEGLAGQLPGETQYF. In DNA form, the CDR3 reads TGTGCCAGCAGTGAAGGGCTAGCGGGGCAACTTCCAGGAGAGACCCAGTACTTC.

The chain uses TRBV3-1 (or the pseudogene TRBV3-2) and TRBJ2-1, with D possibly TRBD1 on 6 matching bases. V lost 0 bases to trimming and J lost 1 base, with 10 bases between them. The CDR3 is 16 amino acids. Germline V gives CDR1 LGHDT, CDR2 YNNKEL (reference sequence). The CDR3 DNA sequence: TGTGCCAGCAGCCAAGATCCAGGGACATCCTACAATGAGCAGTTCTTC. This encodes CASSQDPGTSYNEQFF.

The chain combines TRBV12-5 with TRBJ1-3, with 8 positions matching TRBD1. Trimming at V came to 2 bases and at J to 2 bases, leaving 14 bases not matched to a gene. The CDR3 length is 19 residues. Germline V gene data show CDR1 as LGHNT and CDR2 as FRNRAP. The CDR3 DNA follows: TGTGCTAGTGGTTTGTTTGACAGGGGCCCTTTCTTCGCTGGAAACACCATATATTTT. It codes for CASGLFDRGPFFAGNTIYF. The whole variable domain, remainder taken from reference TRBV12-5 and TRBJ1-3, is DARVTQTPRHKVTEMGQEVTMRCQPILGHNTVFWYRQTMMQGLELLAYFRNRAPLDDSGMPKDRFSAEMPDATLATLKIQPSEPRDSAVYFCASGLFDRGPFFAGNTIYFGEGSWLTVV.

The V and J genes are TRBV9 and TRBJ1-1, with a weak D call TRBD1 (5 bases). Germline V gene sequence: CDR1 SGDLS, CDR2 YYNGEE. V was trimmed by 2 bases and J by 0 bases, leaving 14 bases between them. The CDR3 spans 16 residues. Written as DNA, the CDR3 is TGTGCCAGCAGCGTTATTAGGGGTGACATGAACACTGAAGCTTTCTTT. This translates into CASSVIRGDMNTEAFF. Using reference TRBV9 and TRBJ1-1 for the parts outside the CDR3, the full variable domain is DSGVTQTPKHLITATGQRVTLRCSPRSGDLSVYWYQQSLDQGLQFLIQYYNGEERAKGNILERFSAQQFPDLHSELNLSSLELGDSALYFCASSVIRGDMNTEAFFGQGTRLTVV.

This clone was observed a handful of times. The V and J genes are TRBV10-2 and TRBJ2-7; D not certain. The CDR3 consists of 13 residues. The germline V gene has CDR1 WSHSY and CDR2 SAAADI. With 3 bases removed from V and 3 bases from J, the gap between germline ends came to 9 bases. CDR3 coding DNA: TGCGCCAGCAGTGAAGGAGTAGGCTACGAGCAGTACTTC. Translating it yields CASSEGVGYEQYF.

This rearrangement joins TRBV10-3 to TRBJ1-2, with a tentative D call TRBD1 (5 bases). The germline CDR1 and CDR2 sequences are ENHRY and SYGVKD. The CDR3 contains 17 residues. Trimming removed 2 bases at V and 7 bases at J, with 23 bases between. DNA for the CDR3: TGTGCCATCAGTGAGATTTTGGGAGGGGTTGTTTCTAGTGGCTACACCTTC. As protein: CAISEILGGVVSSGYTF.

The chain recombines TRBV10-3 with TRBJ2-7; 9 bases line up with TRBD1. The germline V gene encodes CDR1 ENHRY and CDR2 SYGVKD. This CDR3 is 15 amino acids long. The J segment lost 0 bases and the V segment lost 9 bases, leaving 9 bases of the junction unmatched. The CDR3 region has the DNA TGTGCCATATCACAGGGACAGGGTAGCTCCTACGAGCAGTACTTC. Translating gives CAISQGQGSSYEQYF.

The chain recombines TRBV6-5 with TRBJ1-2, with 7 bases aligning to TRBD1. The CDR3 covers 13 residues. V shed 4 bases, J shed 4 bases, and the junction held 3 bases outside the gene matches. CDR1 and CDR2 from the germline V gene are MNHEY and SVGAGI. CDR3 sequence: CASSLGQSYGYTF. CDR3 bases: TGTGCCAGCAGTTTGGGACAGAGCTATGGCTACACCTTC.

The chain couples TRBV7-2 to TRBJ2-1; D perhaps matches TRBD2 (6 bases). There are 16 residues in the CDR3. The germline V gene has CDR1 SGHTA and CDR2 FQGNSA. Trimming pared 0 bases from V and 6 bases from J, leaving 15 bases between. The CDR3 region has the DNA TGTGCCAGCAGCTTAGCCGGACTACTGATATTCAATGAGCAGTTCTTC. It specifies CASSLAGLLIFNEQFF. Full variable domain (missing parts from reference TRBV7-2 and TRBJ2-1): GAGVSQSPSNKVTEKGKDVELRCDPISGHTALYWYRQSLGQGLEFLIYFQGNSAPDKSGLPSDRFSAERTGGSVSTLTIQRTQQEDSAVYLCASSLAGLLIFNEQFFGPGTRLTVL.

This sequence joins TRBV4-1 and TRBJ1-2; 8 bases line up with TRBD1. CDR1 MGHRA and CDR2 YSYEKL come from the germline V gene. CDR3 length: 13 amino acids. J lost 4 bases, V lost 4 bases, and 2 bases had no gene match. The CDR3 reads CASSPTGGYGYTF. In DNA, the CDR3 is TGCGCCAGCAGCCCCACAGGGGGCTATGGCTACACCTTC.

CDR3 sequence (DNA): TGCGCCAGCAGCCAAGAACCCTCGACTAGCGGGGTTTACAATGAGCAGTTCTTC. Amino acids: CASSQEPSTSGVYNEQFF. The chain employs TRBV4-1 and TRBJ2-1; TRBD2 matches 11 bases. This CDR3 region has 18 residues. V trimming: 0 bases; J trimming: 4 bases; junction bases outside the gene matches: 8. CDR1 and CDR2 (germline): MGHRA, YSYEKL.

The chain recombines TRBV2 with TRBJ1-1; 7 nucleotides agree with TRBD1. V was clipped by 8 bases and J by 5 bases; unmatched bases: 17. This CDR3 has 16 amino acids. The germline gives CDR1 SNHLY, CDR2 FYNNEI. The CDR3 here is CASLSGRGVLKTEAFF. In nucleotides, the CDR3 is TGTGCCAGCCTTAGTGGCAGGGGGGTCTTAAAGACTGAAGCTTTCTTT.

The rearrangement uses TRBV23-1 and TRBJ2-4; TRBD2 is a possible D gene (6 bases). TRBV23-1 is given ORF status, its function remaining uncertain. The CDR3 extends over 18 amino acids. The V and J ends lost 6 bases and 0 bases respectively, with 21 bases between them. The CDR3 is CASRSTGEPIIAKNIQYF. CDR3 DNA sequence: TGCGCCAGCAGATCTACGGGGGAACCTATTATAGCCAAAAACATTCAGTACTTC.

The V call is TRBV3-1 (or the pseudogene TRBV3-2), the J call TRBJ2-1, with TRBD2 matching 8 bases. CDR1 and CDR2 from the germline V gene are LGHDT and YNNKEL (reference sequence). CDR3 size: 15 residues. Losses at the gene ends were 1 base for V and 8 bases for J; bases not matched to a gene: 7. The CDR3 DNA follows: TGTGCCAGCAGCCAAGGTCAGCGGGAGCTTTATGAGCAGTTCTTC. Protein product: CASSQGQRELYEQFF.

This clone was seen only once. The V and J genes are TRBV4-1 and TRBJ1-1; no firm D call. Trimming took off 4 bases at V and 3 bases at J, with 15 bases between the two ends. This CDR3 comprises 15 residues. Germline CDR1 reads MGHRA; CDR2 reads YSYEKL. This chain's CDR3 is CASSLTYPGDTEAFF. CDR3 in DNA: TGCGCCAGCAGCCTAACGTACCCCGGGGACACTGAAGCTTTCTTT.

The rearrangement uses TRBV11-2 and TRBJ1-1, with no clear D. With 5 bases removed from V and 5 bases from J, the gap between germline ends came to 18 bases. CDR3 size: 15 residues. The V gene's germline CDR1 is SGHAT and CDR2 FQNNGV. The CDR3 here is CASSLLEGRGTEAFF. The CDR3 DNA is TGTGCCAGCAGCCTGTTGGAAGGACGAGGGACTGAAGCTTTCTTT.

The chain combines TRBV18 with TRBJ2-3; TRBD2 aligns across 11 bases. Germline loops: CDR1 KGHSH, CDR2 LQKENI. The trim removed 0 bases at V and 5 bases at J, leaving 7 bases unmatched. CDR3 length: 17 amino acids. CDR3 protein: CASSPPGLAEGGDTQYF. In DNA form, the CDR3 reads TGTGCCAGCTCACCACCGGGACTAGCGGAGGGGGGAGATACGCAGTATTTT.

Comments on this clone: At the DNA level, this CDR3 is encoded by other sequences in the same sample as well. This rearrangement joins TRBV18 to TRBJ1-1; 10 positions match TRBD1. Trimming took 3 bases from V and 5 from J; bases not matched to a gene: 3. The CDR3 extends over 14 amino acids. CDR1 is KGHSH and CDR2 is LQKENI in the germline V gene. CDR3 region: CASSPGQGGTEAFF. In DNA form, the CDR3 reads TGTGCCAGCTCACCTGGACAGGGGGGGACTGAAGCTTTCTTT.

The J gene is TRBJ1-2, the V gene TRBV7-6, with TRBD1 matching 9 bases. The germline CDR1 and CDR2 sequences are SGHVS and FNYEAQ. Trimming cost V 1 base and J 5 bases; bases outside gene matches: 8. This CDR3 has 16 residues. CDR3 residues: CASSLGGGQGGYGYTF. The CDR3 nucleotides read TGTGCCAGCAGCTTAGGGGGGGGACAGGGAGGTTATGGCTACACCTTC.